This TCR beta chain was observed in a study of T cell responses to AZD1222 COVID-19 vaccine. About the research overall: Combined were second doses at about 4 or about 12 weeks.

Study-level points and caveats: Spike was spanned by vaccine-associated CD4 TCRs, which were dominant at 160-218 and 743-854. Only six AZD1222 recipients tested seropositive at baseline. Nearly half of spike-specific TCRs reportedly go after variant regions that carry no mutations.

Trimming shortened V by 0 bases and J by 4 bases, and 15 bases separated the two germline ends. CDR3 length equals 16 residues. CDR1 KGHSH and CDR2 LQKENI come from the germline V gene. Data came from immunoSEQ multiplex PCR; TCRdb stores just in-frame clones and leaves some out. This repertoire shows approximately 120,000 clones, over 85% found once; its top ten account for approximately 3.1%. Notes on this clone: The antigen remains unidentified.

This TCR was recovered from an adult in good health. The sample in question was peripheral blood, obtained on day 0 of AZD1222 vaccination. The gene calls are TRBV18 and TRBJ1-2, with unresolved D. The CDR3 DNA sequence: TGTGCCAGCTCACCACCGGCCCTCCCGGACGGCTATGGCTACACCTTC. As protein: CASSPPALPDGYGYTF.